This record concerns one T cell receptor beta chain sequence. Germline values: CDR1 GTSNPN, CDR2 SVGIG (reference sequence). The V end lost 4 bases, the J end lost 5 bases, and 15 bases lay between the germline ends. The CDR3 is 14 residues long. This specimen comes from a study of technical replicates of blood from a handful of donors. The assay was immunoSEQ multiplex PCR, and TCRdb's table has in-frame clones only and misses some. The sample yields about 69,000 clones, approximately 88% seen once. The source of this sequence is a human donor in good health. Some clones in this sample may be carry-over from other donors' samples. The J gene is TRBJ2-1, the V gene TRBV30, with TRBD2 as a possible D gene (5 bases). Sequenced input: PBMCs. CDR3 nucleotides: TGTGCCTGGAACCCGGGGTCCGGGAACAATGAGCAGTTCTTC. As protein: CAWNPGSGNNEQFF.